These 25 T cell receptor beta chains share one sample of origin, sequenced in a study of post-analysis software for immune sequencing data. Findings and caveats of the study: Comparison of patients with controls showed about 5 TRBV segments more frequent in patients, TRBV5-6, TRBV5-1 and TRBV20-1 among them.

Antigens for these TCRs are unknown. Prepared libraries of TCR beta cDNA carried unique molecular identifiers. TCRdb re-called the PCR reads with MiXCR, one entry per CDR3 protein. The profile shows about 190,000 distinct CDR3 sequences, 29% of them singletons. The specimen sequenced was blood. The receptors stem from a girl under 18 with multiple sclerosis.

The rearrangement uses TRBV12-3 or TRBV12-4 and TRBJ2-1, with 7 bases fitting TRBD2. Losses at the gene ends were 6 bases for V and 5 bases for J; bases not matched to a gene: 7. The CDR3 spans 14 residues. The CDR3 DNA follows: TGTGCCAGCAGGGACTGGACTAGGGACAATGAGCAGTTCTTC. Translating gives CASRDWTRDNEQFF.

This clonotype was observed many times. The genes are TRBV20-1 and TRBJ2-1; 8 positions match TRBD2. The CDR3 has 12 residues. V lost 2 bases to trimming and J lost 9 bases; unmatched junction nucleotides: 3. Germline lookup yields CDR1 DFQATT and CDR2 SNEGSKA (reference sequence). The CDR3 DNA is TGCAGTGCTAGACCGGGGGGGAGTGAGCAGTTCTTC. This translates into CSARPGGSEQFF.

The CDR3 protein is CAWSVRGHEQFF. CDR3 nucleotide sequence: TGTGCCTGGAGTGTACGTGGGCATGAGCAGTTCTTC. V is TRBV30 and J is TRBJ2-1; D is unresolved. The CDR3 totals 12 residues. V was clipped by 0 bases and J by 8 bases, with 8 bases between them. The germline CDR1 and CDR2 sequences are GTSNPN and SVGIG (reference sequence).

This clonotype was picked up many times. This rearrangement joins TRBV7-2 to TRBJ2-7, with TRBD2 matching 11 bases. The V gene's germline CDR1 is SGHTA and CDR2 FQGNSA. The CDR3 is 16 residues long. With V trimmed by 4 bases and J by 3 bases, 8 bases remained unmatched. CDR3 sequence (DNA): TGTGCCAGCAGCTGGGCTAGCGGGGGGCGGTTCTACGAGCAGTACTTC. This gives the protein CASSWASGGRFYEQYF. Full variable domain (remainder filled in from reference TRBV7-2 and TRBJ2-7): GAGVSQSPSNKVTEKGKDVELRCDPISGHTALYWYRQSLGQGLEFLIYFQGNSAPDKSGLPSDRFSAERTGGSVSTLTIQRTQQEDSAVYLCASSWASGGRFYEQYFGPGTRLTVT.

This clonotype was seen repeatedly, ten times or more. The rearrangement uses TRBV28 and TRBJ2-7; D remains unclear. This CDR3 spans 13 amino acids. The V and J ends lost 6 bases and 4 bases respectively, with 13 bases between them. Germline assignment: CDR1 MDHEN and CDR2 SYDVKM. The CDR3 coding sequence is TGTGCCAGCAGGTTCCAGATAGGTTACGAGCAGTACTTC. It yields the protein CASRFQIGYEQYF.

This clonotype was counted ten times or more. CDR3 in DNA: TGTGCCAGCAGCTTAACGACTAGCGGGAGAAGGCAGTTCTTC. Amino acids: CASSLTTSGRRQFF. The J gene is TRBJ2-1, the V gene TRBV13, with TRBD2 matching over 12 bases. The trim removed 2 bases at V and 12 bases at J, leaving 5 bases unmatched. The CDR3 contains 14 residues. Looked up from germline, CDR1 is PRHDT and CDR2 is FYEKMQ (reference sequence).

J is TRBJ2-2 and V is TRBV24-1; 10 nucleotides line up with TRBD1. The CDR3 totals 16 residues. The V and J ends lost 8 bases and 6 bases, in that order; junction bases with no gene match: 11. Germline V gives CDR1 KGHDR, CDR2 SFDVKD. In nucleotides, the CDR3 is TGTGCCACCAAAGACGCGGGGACAGGGGCCGCCGGGGAGCTGTTTTTT. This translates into CATKDAGTGAAGELFF.

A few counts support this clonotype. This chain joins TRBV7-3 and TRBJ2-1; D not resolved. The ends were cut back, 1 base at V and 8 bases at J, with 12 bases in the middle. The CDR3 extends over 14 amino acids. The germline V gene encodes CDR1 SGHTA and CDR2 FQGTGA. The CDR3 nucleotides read TGTGCCAGCAGCTTAAATGCCATCCTGGATGAGCAGTTCTTC. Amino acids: CASSLNAILDEQFF. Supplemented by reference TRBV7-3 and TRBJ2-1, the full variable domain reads GAGVSQTPSNKVTEKGKYVELRCDPISGHTALYWYRQSLGQGPEFLIYFQGTGAADDSGLPNDRFFAVRPEGSVSTLKIQRTERGDSAVYLCASSLNAILDEQFFGPGTRLTVL.

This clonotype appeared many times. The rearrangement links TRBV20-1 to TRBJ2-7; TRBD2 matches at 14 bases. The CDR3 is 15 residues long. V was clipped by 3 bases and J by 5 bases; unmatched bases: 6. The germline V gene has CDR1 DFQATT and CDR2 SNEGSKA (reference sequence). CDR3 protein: CSASRTSGRNHEQYF. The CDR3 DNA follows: TGCAGTGCTAGTCGGACTAGCGGGAGGAACCACGAGCAGTACTTC.

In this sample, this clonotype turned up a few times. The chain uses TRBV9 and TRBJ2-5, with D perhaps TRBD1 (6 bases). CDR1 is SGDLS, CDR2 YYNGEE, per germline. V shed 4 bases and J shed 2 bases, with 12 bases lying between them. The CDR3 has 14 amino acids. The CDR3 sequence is CASSTGQIQETQYF. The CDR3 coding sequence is TGTGCCAGCAGCACCGGACAGATTCAAGAGACCCAGTACTTC.

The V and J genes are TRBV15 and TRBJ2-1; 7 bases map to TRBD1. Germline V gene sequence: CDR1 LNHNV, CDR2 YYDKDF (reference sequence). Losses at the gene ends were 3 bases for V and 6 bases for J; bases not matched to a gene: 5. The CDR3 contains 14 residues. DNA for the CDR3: TGTGCCACCAGCAGGACAGGGTGGGCCAATGAGCAGTTCTTC. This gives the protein CATSRTGWANEQFF.

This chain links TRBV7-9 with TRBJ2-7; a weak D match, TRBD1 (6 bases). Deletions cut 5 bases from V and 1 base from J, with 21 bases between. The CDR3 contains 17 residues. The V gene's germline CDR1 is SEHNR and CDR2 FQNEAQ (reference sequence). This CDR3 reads CASSPLARDISSYEQYF. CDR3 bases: TGTGCCAGCAGCCCTCTCGCACGGGACATTTCATCCTACGAGCAGTACTTC.

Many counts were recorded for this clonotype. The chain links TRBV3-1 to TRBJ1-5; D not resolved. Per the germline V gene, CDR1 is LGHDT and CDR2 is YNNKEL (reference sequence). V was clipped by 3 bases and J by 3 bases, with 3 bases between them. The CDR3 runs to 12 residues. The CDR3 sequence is CASSHNNQPQHF. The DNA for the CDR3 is TGTGCCAGCAGCCACAACAATCAGCCCCAGCATTTT.

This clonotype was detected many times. CDR3 sequence (DNA): TGTGCCAGCGCTAAGGGTTCCGAGCAGTACTTC. It specifies CASAKGSEQYF. V is TRBV3-1 and J is TRBJ2-7; no clear D gene. The CDR3 has 11 amino acids. Trimming shortened V by 8 bases and J by 6 bases, and 11 bases separated the two germline ends. Germline V CDR1 and CDR2: LGHDT, YNNKEL (reference sequence).

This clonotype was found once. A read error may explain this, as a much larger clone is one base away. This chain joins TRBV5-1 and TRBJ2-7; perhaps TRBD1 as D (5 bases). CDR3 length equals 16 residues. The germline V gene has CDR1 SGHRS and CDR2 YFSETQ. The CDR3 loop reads CASNLMPNGQRGEQYF. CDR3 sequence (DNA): TGCGCCAGCAACTTGATGCCGAACGGACAAAGGGGCGAGCAGTACTTC. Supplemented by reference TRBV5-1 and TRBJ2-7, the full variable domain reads KAGVTQTPRYLIKTRGQQVTLSCSPISGHRSVSWYQQTPGQGLQFLFEYFSETQRNKGNFPGRFSGRQFSNSRSEMNVSTLELGDSALYLCASNLMPNGQRGEQYFGPGTRLTVT.

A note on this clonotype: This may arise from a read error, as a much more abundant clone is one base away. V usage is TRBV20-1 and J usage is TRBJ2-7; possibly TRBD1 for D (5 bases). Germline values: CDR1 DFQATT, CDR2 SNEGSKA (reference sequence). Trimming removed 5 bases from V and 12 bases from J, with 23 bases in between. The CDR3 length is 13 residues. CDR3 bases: TGCAGTGCTCTACCAAACGGACAAGAGACCCGGTACTTC. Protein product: CSALPNGQETRYF.

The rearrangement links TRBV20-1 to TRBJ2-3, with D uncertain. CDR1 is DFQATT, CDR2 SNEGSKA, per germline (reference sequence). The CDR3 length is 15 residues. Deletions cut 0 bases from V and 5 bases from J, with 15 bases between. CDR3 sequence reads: CSARDPRHMGDTQYF. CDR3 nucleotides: TGCAGTGCTAGAGATCCTCGACACATGGGAGATACGCAGTATTTT.

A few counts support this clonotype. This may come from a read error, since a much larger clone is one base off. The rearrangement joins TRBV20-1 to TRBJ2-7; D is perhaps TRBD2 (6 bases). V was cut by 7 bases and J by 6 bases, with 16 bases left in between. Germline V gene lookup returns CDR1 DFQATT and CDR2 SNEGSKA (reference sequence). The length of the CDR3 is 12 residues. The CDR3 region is CSVDREPGEQYF. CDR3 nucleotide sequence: TGCAGTGTTGATCGGGAGCCGGGCGAGCAGTACTTC.

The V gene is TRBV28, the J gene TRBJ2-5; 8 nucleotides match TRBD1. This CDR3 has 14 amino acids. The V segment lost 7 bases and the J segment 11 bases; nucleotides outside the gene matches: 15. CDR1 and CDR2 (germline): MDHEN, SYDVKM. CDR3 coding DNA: TGTGCCAGCACCTACCCCGGGACAGGCGCGGAACAGTACTTC. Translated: CASTYPGTGAEQYF.

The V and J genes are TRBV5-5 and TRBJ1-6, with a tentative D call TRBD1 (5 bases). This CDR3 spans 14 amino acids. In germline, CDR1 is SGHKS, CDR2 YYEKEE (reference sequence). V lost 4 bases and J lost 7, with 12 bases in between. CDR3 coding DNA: TGTGCCAGCAGCCGAGACAGCCGAAATTCACCCCTCCACTTT. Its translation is CASSRDSRNSPLHF.

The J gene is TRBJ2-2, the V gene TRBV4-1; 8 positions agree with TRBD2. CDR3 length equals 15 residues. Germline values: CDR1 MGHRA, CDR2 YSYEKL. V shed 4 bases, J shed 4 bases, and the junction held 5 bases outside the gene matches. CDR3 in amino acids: CASSPGLELTGELFF. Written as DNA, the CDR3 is TGCGCCAGCAGCCCGGGACTAGAGCTCACCGGGGAGCTGTTTTTT.

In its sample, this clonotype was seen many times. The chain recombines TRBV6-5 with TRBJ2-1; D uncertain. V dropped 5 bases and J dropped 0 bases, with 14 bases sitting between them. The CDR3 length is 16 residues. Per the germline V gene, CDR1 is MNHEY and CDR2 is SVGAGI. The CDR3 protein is CASSNGPHSSYNEQFF. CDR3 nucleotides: TGTGCCAGCAGTAACGGCCCTCATAGCTCCTACAATGAGCAGTTCTTC.

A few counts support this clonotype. CDR3 sequence reads: CASSLGKATNTGELFF. CDR3 nucleotides: TGTGCCAGCAGCTTAGGGAAAGCTACGAACACCGGGGAGCTGTTTTTT. The V and J genes are TRBV7-9 and TRBJ2-2; D gene uncertain. The germline gives CDR1 SEHNR, CDR2 FQNEAQ (reference sequence). Trimming left V 1 base short and J 0 bases short, with 9 bases between. The CDR3 covers 16 residues.

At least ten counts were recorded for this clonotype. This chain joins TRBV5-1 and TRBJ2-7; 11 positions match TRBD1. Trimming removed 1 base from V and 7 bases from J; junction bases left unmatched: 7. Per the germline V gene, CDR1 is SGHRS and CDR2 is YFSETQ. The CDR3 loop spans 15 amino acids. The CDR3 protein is CASSLSGTGGREQYF. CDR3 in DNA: TGCGCCAGCAGCTTGTCCGGGACAGGGGGACGAGAGCAGTACTTC.

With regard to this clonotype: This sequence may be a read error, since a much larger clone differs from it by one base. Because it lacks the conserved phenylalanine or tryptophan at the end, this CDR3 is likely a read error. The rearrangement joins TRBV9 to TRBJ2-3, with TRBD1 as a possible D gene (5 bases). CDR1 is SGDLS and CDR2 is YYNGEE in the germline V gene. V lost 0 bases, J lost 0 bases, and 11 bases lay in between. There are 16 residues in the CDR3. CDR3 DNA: TGTGCCAGCAGCGTAGAAACAGGCCATAGCACAGATACGCAGTATTCT. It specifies CASSVETGHSTDTQYS.